The TCR beta chain under discussion was sequenced for a study of blood T cell repertoires in COVID-19. This CDR3 region has 16 residues. Germline CDR1 and CDR2: MNHNY and SVGAGI (reference sequence). Trimming pared 6 bases from V and 3 bases from J, leaving 18 bases between. In the study's own analysis: Amplification of reference gene primers was used by the study to estimate nucleated cell counts. Measured with immunoSEQ multiplex PCR; TCRdb has only the in-frame clones, and not every one. V and J calls plus clone size are reproduced from that table; the DNA served to infer D and trimming. This table holds 200,000 to 250,000 clones, about 81% found once.

The sequenced sample was peripheral blood. The TCR sequence derives from a woman in her 70s with COVID-19, enrolled during active disease. V usage is TRBV6-6 and J usage is TRBJ1-5; perhaps TRBD1 as D (6 bases). The CDR3 DNA follows: TGTGCCAGCAGCCCGAATAGAGGACAGTTCAATCAGCCCCAGCATTTT. It codes for CASSPNRGQFNQPQHF.